This TCR beta chain stems from a study of molecular identifiers for immune sequencing clone quantification. Study information: Replicates involved a five-way split of RNA from approximately 20,000 or 100,000 naive CD8 cells, with sequencing of four.

Study results and limitations: Underestimation of highly expanded clone sizes could arise where identical TCR molecules share a barcode. Spiked Jurkat TCR RNA equal to one cell could reportedly be picked out among some 1 million naive cells.

To note about this clonotype: Its antigen remains unknown.

TCRdb analysed the PCR reads with MiXCR anew, one entry per CDR3 protein. This table has 490,000 or so distinct CDR3 sequences, around a fifth appearing once. This CDR3 has 14 residues. V was clipped by 1 base and J by 5 bases, with 12 bases between them. From germline, CDR1 is MDHEN and CDR2 SYDVKM. The V and J genes are TRBV28 and TRBJ2-7, with D unclear. The receptor was isolated from a human donor in good health. Some libraries in this study had Jurkat cell RNA spiked in. The material sequenced was naive CD8+ T cells from blood, with Jurkat cell RNA spiked in. Noted subset: FACS-sorted CD8+CD4-CCR7+CD45RA+ naive T cells. The CDR3 nucleotides are TGTGCCAGCAGTTTATTAGGGTTCACCGACGAGCAGTACTTC. It specifies CASSLLGFTDEQYF. The full variable domain, rest sourced from reference TRBV28 and TRBJ2-7, is DVKVTQSSRYLVKRTGEKVFLECVQDMDHENMFWYRQDPGLGLRLIYFSYDVKMKEKGDIPEGYSVSREKKERFSLILESASTNQTSMYLCASSLLGFTDEQYFGPGTRLTVT.